This T cell receptor (beta chain) is drawn from a study of a mutant IDH1 vaccine in newly diagnosed glioma. Study-level background: Before enrollment, the patients had been treated with radiotherapy alone, temozolomide alone, or both together. Most of them had received both. General study findings and limits: Top-clonotype changes in peripheral T cells seemed unrelated to pseudoprogression.

Time point defined: baseline, week 1 (first vaccination visit). The sample's treatment: pre-vaccination baseline after standard-of-care therapy. Each of the donors came in with new WHO grade 3 or 4 astrocytomas that were IDH1-mutant and ATRX-lost. This table comes from immunoSEQ multiplex PCR, and its TCRdb copy is limited to in-frame clones, with some not included. The repertoire holds approximately 92,000 clones, with 80% as singletons. Comments on this clone: Its antigen is still unknown.

This CDR3 contains 14 residues. V lost 1 base, J lost 4 bases, and 8 bases lay in between. Germline-derived CDR1 and CDR2 are MNHNS and SASEGT. The sequences come from PBMCs, collected from a glioma patient treated with radiotherapy, temozolomide or both. The source is a man in his forties or fifties with glioma. The rearrangement joins TRBV6-1 to TRBJ2-1; D may be TRBD1 (5 bases). The CDR3 loop reads CASSEVGQYNEQFF. CDR3 nucleotides: TGTGCCAGCAGTGAAGTGGGGCAGTACAATGAGCAGTTCTTC.